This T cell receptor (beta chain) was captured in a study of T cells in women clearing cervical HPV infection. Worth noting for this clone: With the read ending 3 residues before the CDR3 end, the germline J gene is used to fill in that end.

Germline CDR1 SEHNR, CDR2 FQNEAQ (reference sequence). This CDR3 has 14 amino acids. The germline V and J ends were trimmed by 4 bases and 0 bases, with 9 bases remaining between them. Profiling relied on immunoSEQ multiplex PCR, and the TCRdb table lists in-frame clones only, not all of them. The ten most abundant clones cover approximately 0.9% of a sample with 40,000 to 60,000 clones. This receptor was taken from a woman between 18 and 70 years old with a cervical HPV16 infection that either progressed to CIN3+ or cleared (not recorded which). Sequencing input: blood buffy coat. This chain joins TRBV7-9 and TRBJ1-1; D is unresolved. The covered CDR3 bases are TGTGCCAGCAGCTCTGTCGGGGTGAACACTGAA. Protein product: CASSSVGVNTE. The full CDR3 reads CASSSVGVNTEAFF.